The 28 T cell receptor beta chains listed next were all sequenced from one sample in a study of CD8+ T cells in alopecia areata. Treatment indicated: oral pan-JAK inhibitor, 5-10 mg twice daily. The sequencing template was cDNA reverse transcribed from extracted RNA. Repertoires were generated with immunoSEQ multiplex PCR, while TCRdb's copy carries only in-frame clones and drops some. The table shows 150,000 to 250,000 clones, with about 62% occurring only once. Sequenced here: CD4+ T cells sorted from blood, sampled at week 24, from a patient treated with tofacitinib. The receptors were gathered from a human donor with alopecia areata.

The CDR3 DNA is TGTGCCAGCAGTGGGGGTGGGCGAGAGACCCAGTACTTC. It is translated as CASSGGGRETQYF. The chain has TRBV28 and TRBJ2-5; D possibly uses TRBD1 or TRBD2 (5 bases each). V was shortened by 5 bases and J by 4 bases, with 11 bases between the two germline ends. From germline, CDR1 is MDHEN and CDR2 SYDVKM. The CDR3 is made up of 13 amino acids.

This clone was observed a few times. Additional DNA sequences in this sample encode the identical CDR3. The chain carries TRBV7-9 and TRBJ1-5, with D unresolved. CDR1 and CDR2 from the germline V gene are SEHNR and FQNEAQ (reference sequence). The V end was cut by 1 base, the J end by 1 base, with 2 bases between. The CDR3 extends over 13 amino acids. Written as DNA, the CDR3 is TGTGCCAGCAGCTTAGACAGCAATCAGCCCCAGCATTTT. Translating it yields CASSLDSNQPQHF.

This clone occurred a few times. CDR3 nucleotide sequence: TGTGCCAGCAGCTTAGCTGACAGCACTGAAGCTTTCTTT. It encodes CASSLADSTEAFF. V usage is TRBV7-9 and J usage is TRBJ1-1; D may be TRBD1 (5 bases). Germline CDR1 is SEHNR and CDR2 is FQNEAQ (reference sequence). There are 13 residues in the CDR3. The V end was cut by 0 bases, the J end by 4 bases, with 6 bases between. The full variable domain, with the rest looked up from reference TRBV7-9 and TRBJ1-1, is DTGVSQNPRHKITKRGQNVTFRCDPISEHNRLYWYRQTLGQGPEFLTYFQNEAQLEKSRLLSDRFSAERPKGSFSTLEIQRTEQGDSAMYLCASSLADSTEAFFGQGTRLTVV.

The rearrangement links TRBV9 to TRBJ2-1, with TRBD2 identical over 15 bases. Germline V lookup: CDR1 SGDLS, CDR2 YYNGEE. J lost 6 bases, V lost 1 base, and 2 bases had no gene match. There are 16 residues in the CDR3. CDR3 protein: CASSVRGLAGGNEQFF. The DNA for the CDR3 is TGTGCCAGCAGCGTACGGGGACTAGCGGGAGGCAATGAGCAGTTCTTC.

This clone was seen more than once but under ten times. This chain joins TRBV15 and TRBJ2-7; tentative D call: TRBD1 (5 bases). CDR3 size: 15 residues. Between the trimmed V and J ends, which lost 1 base and 4 bases, there was a span of 14 bases. CDR1 and CDR2 from the germline V gene are LNHNV and YYDKDF (reference sequence). This chain's CDR3 is CATSRVEGARYEQYF. The CDR3 DNA is TGTGCCACCAGCAGAGTCGAAGGGGCGAGATACGAGCAGTACTTC.

This clone has only one observation. The chain uses TRBV7-9 and TRBJ2-2, with 7 bases matching TRBD2. This CDR3 comprises 16 residues. Germline V gene lookup returns CDR1 SEHNR and CDR2 FQNEAQ (reference sequence). With 10 bases clipped from V and 4 bases from J, the junction kept 15 bases outside the gene matches. The chain's CDR3 is CATHGAGAAGTGELFF. The CDR3 DNA follows: TGTGCCACCCATGGCGCGGGAGCGGCGGGCACCGGGGAGCTGTTTTTT.

This clone was detected only a few times. The identical CDR3 is also encoded by other nucleotide sequences in the sample. The genes are TRBV29-1 and TRBJ1-1; D unresolved. With 3 bases removed from V and 1 base from J, the gap between germline ends came to 6 bases. Germline CDR1 is SQVTM and CDR2 is ANQGSEA. This CDR3 has 12 amino acids. This chain's CDR3 is CSVEGGNTEAFF. As DNA, the CDR3 is TGCAGCGTTGAGGGCGGGAACACTGAAGCTTTCTTT.

This clone has only a few counts. The CDR3 sequence is CASSGGGEQFF. CDR3 coding DNA: TGTGCCAGCAGCGGAGGGGGAGAGCAGTTCTTC. The chain uses TRBV7-3 and TRBJ2-1; D assignment may be TRBD1 or TRBD2 (6 bases each). CDR3 length equals 11 residues. Germline-derived CDR1 and CDR2 are SGHTA and FQGTGA. V lost 5 bases and J 10 bases, leaving 9 bases between the germline ends.

The J gene is TRBJ2-5, the V gene TRBV5-1; unclear D gene. From germline, CDR1 is SGHRS and CDR2 YFSETQ. The CDR3 is made up of 14 amino acids. V was cut by 4 bases and J by 2 bases, with 12 bases left in between. The CDR3 sequence: CASSITTQQETQYF. The CDR3 DNA sequence: TGCGCCAGCAGCATCACAACACAACAAGAGACCCAGTACTTC. The full variable domain, in which reference TRBV5-1 and TRBJ2-5 provide the parts outside the CDR3, is KAGVTQTPRYLIKTRGQQVTLSCSPISGHRSVSWYQQTPGQGLQFLFEYFSETQRNKGNFPGRFSGRQFSNSRSEMNVSTLELGDSALYLCASSITTQQETQYFGPGTRLLVL.

The chain joins TRBV7-2 to TRBJ2-5, with TRBD1 matching 7 bases. The V gene end was trimmed by 5 bases and the J gene end by 5 bases; junction bases not matched to a gene: 5. CDR1 is SGHTA and CDR2 is FQGNSA in the germline V gene. The CDR3 consists of 13 residues. The CDR3 sequence is CASSPGQLETQYF. The CDR3 nucleotides read TGTGCCAGCAGCCCGGGACAGTTGGAGACCCAGTACTTC.

The CDR3 loop reads CAWSGPPGELFF. The DNA for the CDR3 is TGTGCCTGGAGCGGCCCGCCCGGGGAGCTGTTTTTT. The chain uses TRBV30 and TRBJ2-2; no clear D gene. The CDR3 runs 12 residues. Deletions cut 3 bases from V and 6 bases from J, with 8 bases between. CDR1 is GTSNPN, CDR2 SVGIG, per germline (reference sequence).

A few counts support this clone. V is TRBV29-1 and J is TRBJ2-7; D not certain. Trimming cost V 4 bases and J 7 bases, with 11 bases left between them. Germline-derived CDR1 and CDR2 are SQVTM and ANQGSEA. This CDR3 has 11 residues. In nucleotides, the CDR3 is TGCAGCGTTGGAGGTATGGGGGAGCAGTACTTC. Amino acid sequence: CSVGGMGEQYF.

The chain has TRBV15 and TRBJ2-5; 7 bases line up with TRBD1. With 9 bases clipped from V and 2 bases from J, the junction kept 6 bases outside the gene matches. Germline CDR1 LNHNV, CDR2 YYDKDF (reference sequence). The CDR3 runs to 13 residues. CDR3 protein: CATNRGLQETQYF. As DNA, the CDR3 is TGTGCCACTAACAGGGGTTTACAAGAGACCCAGTACTTC.

This sequence joins TRBV4-3 and TRBJ1-2, with a tentative D call TRBD1 (6 bases). The CDR3 has 15 amino acids. Germline V lookup: CDR1 LGHNA, CDR2 YSLEER. V was trimmed by 1 base and J by 13 bases, leaving 22 bases between them. The CDR3 is CASSQVGDSNGGRTF. DNA for the CDR3: TGCGCCAGCAGCCAAGTGGGGGACTCCAACGGGGGCCGCACCTTC.

This clone was observed a few times. The J gene is TRBJ1-5, the V gene TRBV7-2; 7 positions agree with TRBD1. Germline lookup yields CDR1 SGHTA and CDR2 FQGNSA. CDR3 length: 13 amino acids. After removal of 2 bases from V and 7 bases from J, the junction contained 2 bases not matched to a gene. CDR3 in amino acids: CASSLPGGQPQHF. In DNA, the CDR3 is TGTGCCAGCAGCTTACCAGGGGGGCAGCCCCAGCATTTT.

The gene calls are TRBV29-1 and TRBJ2-5, with TRBD1 matching over 10 bases. J was trimmed by 5 bases and V by 3 bases; bases with no gene match: 9. The CDR3 runs 15 residues. The V gene's germline CDR1 is SQVTM and CDR2 ANQGSEA. CDR3 DNA sequence: TGCAGCGTTGAGGGGGGACAGGGGACGTGGGAGACCCAGTACTTC. Encoded protein: CSVEGGQGTWETQYF.

V and J are TRBV15 and TRBJ1-3; 7 nucleotides match TRBD1. Germline loops: CDR1 LNHNV, CDR2 YYDKDF (reference sequence). J lost 0 bases, V lost 6 bases, and 11 bases had no gene match. This CDR3 spans 17 amino acids. CDR3 nucleotide sequence: TGTGCCACCAGAAGGATTGAGGGGGCCAACTCTGGAAACACCATATATTTT. Translating it yields CATRRIEGANSGNTIYF.

CDR3 protein: CASSSAPGVRGRGSPLHF. The DNA of the CDR3 is TGTGCCAGCAGCTCAGCCCCCGGGGTCAGGGGGAGAGGGTCACCCCTCCACTTT. The chain has TRBV7-2 and TRBJ1-6; 7 nucleotides align to TRBD1. Germline V gene sequence: CDR1 SGHTA, CDR2 FQGNSA. The CDR3 consists of 18 residues. V was pared by 4 bases and J by 10 bases, with 19 bases of the junction left unmatched.

The rearrangement links TRBV7-9 to TRBJ2-4; 7 nucleotides agree with TRBD1. V was clipped by 8 bases and J by 1 base; unmatched bases: 14. The CDR3 runs 17 residues. Germline V gene sequence: CDR1 SEHNR, CDR2 FQNEAQ (reference sequence). The CDR3 protein is CASCRVGDRDAKNIQYF. The CDR3, as DNA: TGTGCCAGCTGCCGAGTGGGTGACAGGGACGCCAAAAACATTCAGTACTTC. The entire variable domain, with the rest obtained from reference TRBV7-9 and TRBJ2-4, is as follows: DTGVSQNPRHKITKRGQNVTFRCDPISEHNRLYWYRQTLGQGPEFLTYFQNEAQLEKSRLLSDRFSAERPKGSFSTLEIQRTEQGDSAMYLCASCRVGDRDAKNIQYFGAGTRLSVL.

The gene calls are TRBV5-6 and TRBJ2-7; D may match TRBD1 or TRBD2 (5 bases each). Germline CDR1 is SGHDT and CDR2 is YYEEEE. The CDR3 is 14 residues long. With 4 bases removed from V and 5 bases from J, the gap between germline ends came to 16 bases. The CDR3 region is CASSTGTPRDEQYF. In nucleotides, the CDR3 is TGTGCCAGCAGCACCGGGACCCCGAGGGACGAGCAGTACTTC. Full variable domain (remainder filled in from reference TRBV5-6 and TRBJ2-7): DAGVTQSPTHLIKTRGQQVTLRCSPKSGHDTVSWYQQALGQGPQFIFQYYEEEERQRGNFPDRFSGHQFPNYSSELNVNALLLGDSALYLCASSTGTPRDEQYFGPGTRLTVT.

This clone showed up just a few times. V gene TRBV29-1 combines with J gene TRBJ1-5; tentative D call: TRBD1 (6 bases). The V end was cut by 6 bases, the J end by 6 bases, with 15 bases between. Per germline, CDR1 SQVTM and CDR2 ANQGSEA. The CDR3 loop spans 13 amino acids. The CDR3 DNA is TGCAGCGTATCGTGGGGGGGCCCTCAGCCCCAGCATTTT. It is translated as CSVSWGGPQPQHF.

The chain joins TRBV7-2 to TRBJ2-1; 9 positions agree with TRBD2. The CDR3 spans 14 residues. Germline CDR1 is SGHTA and CDR2 is FQGNSA. J gave up 6 bases and V 5 bases, and 5 bases lay outside the gene matches. CDR3 nucleotides: TGTGCCAGCAGCCCCCTAGCGGGGTCCAATGAGCAGTTCTTC. Its translation: CASSPLAGSNEQFF.

The chain has TRBV18 and TRBJ1-5; the match to TRBD1 covers 10 bases. V trimming: 5 bases; J trimming: 4 bases; junction bases outside the gene matches: 5. The germline gives CDR1 KGHSH, CDR2 LQKENI. The CDR3 runs to 15 residues. The CDR3 loop is CASSSGQGVNQPQHF. CDR3 coding DNA: TGTGCCAGCTCATCCGGACAGGGGGTTAATCAGCCCCAGCATTTT.

This chain links TRBV4-1 with TRBJ1-2; 9 positions match TRBD1. V shed 4 bases, J shed 3 bases, and the junction held 12 bases outside the gene matches. The germline CDR1 and CDR2 sequences are MGHRA and YSYEKL. The CDR3 contains 17 residues. The CDR3 here is CASSLSSGTGIYYGYTF. For the CDR3, the DNA is TGCGCCAGCAGCCTAAGTTCCGGGACAGGGATTTACTATGGCTACACCTTC.

The genes are TRBV29-1 and TRBJ1-2; no reliable D call. Looked up from germline, CDR1 is SQVTM and CDR2 is ANQGSEA. This CDR3 region has 11 residues. V was pared by 6 bases and J by 4 bases, with 9 bases between. CDR3 sequence: CSVAAGYGYTF. The DNA of the CDR3 is TGCAGCGTGGCGGCGGGCTATGGCTACACCTTC. The full variable domain, with the rest looked up from reference TRBV29-1 and TRBJ1-2, is SAVISQKPSRDICQRGTSLTIQCQVDSQVTMMFWYRQQPGQSLTLIATANQGSEATYESGFVIDKFPISRPNLTFSTLTVSNMSPEDSSIYLCSVAAGYGYTFGSGTRLTVV.

V is TRBV10-3 and J is TRBJ2-7; D is ambiguous. The CDR3 spans 12 residues. CDR1 is ENHRY and CDR2 is SYGVKD in the germline V gene. V lost 3 bases and J 2 bases, leaving 5 bases between the germline ends. The CDR3 DNA follows: TGTGCCATCAGTGACGGAACCTACGAGCAGTACTTC. As protein: CAISDGTYEQYF.

This clone has more than one count but fewer than ten. The DNA of the CDR3 is TGTGCCACGGCCATAGGACTGATCAATCAGCCCCAGCATTTT. Amino acids: CATAIGLINQPQHF. The rearrangement uses TRBV10-3 and TRBJ1-5; no clear D. Germline V lookup: CDR1 ENHRY, CDR2 SYGVKD. The CDR3 covers 14 residues. Trimming pared 10 bases from V and 3 bases from J, leaving 16 bases between.

The chain links TRBV30 to TRBJ2-7; no clear D gene. Between the trimmed V and J ends, which lost 1 base and 3 bases, there was a span of 13 bases. In germline, CDR1 is GTSNPN, CDR2 SVGIG (reference sequence). This CDR3 spans 14 amino acids. CDR3 amino acids: CAWSEGGRYYEQYF. For the CDR3, the DNA is TGTGCCTGGAGTGAGGGTGGGCGATACTACGAGCAGTACTTC.